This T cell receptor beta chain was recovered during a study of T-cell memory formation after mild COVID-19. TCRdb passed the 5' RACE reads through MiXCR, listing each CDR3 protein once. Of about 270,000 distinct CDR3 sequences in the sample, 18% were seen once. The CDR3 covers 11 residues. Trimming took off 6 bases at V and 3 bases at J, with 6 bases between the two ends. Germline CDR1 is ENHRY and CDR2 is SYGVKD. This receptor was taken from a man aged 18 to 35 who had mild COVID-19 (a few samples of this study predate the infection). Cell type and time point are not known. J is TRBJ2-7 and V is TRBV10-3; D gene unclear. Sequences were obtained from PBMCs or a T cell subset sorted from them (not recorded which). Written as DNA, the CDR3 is TGTGCCATCAGGGATTACTACGAGCAGTACTTC. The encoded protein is CAIRDYYEQYF.